This T cell receptor beta chain stems from a study of CD8 T cells in ankylosing spondylitis. Libraries of TCR beta came from quantitative 5'-RACE with molecular barcodes. TCRdb re-derived calls from the 5' RACE reads in MiXCR, one entry per CDR3 protein. Among about 700,000 distinct CDR3 sequences listed, about 20% were seen once. Trimming removed 0 bases from V and 1 base from J, with 11 bases in between. The CDR3 covers 15 residues. Germline CDR1 and CDR2: DFQATT and SNEGSKA (reference sequence). Regarding the study as a whole: Reactive arthritis synovial fluid and blood previously showed some of these motif variants. Matched ankylosing spondylitis synovial fluid reportedly showed significant enrichment of disease-linked clones. Typical of ankylosing spondylitis blood, it appeared, was a TCR beta motif of about eight highly homologous variants. With a CD8+ phenotype, disease-linked clones were relatively rare in peripheral blood.

With respect to this clonotype: The antigen is undetermined.

The chain combines TRBV20-1 with TRBJ2-3; D is possibly TRBD2 (6 bases). The sample was blood, either unsorted or a sorted T cell fraction (not recorded which). This clonotype was obtained from a male donor with ankylosing spondylitis. The CDR3 loop reads CSARDGGEGTDTQYF. The DNA of the CDR3 is TGCAGTGCTAGAGATGGTGGGGAGGGCACAGATACGCAGTATTTT.